Listed below are T cell receptor beta chains from one sample, sequenced in a study of shared clonotypes between healthy human individuals. TCRdb's copy holds only in-frame clones and misses some; the assay was immunoSEQ multiplex PCR. The data hold 2 million to 2.5 million clones, with roughly 92% observed a single time. Sequences were obtained from naive CD4+ T cells from PBMCs. The receptors were sampled from a young man in good health. Some clones in this sample may be carry-over from other donors' samples. Both conserved end residues are trimmed from each CDR3. D genes are given only for firm matches.

d_gene,j_gene,v_gene,CDR3aa
.,TRBJ2-7,TRBV7-2,ASSQGTPSTYEQY
.,TRBJ1-5,TRBV4-1,ASSQPGTGNQPQH
.,TRBJ1-4,TRBV4-2,ASSQGVRTDLNEKLF
.,TRBJ2-5,TRBV5-4,ASSLGPSQETQY
.,TRBJ1-5,TRBV9,ASSEGQHQPQH
.,TRBJ2-5,TRBV9,ASSVADRWGTQY
TRBD2,TRBJ2-2,TRBV4-3,ASSQEGLAGGPGGELF
TRBD2,TRBJ2-7,TRBV28,ASYQGGAGGWSSYEQY
.,TRBJ2-7,TRBV28,ASTPRPGSKSETYEQY
TRBD2,TRBJ2-1,TRBV15,ATSLAGAYNEQF
TRBD2,TRBJ2-1,TRBV7-2,ASERGLTTNEQF
TRBD1,TRBJ2-1,TRBV6-6,ASRTDRGAYNEQF
.,TRBJ2-2,TRBV5-1,ASSLKLANTGELF
.,TRBJ1-3,TRBV5-1,ASSPELSGNTIY
.,TRBJ2-1,TRBV5-1,ASSLDGGFSYNEQF
.,TRBJ1-2,TRBV5-1,ASRGGNYGYT
.,TRBJ1-3,TRBV28,ASNGNLGNTIY
.,TRBJ1-1,TRBV28,ASSFRQAREAF
.,TRBJ1-1,TRBV5-1,ASSLGTTMNTEAF
.,TRBJ2-1,TRBV7-3,ASSLTRGNEQF
.,TRBJ2-5,TRBV27,ASSLDRRGETQY
.,TRBJ1-3,TRBV7-9,ASSLGTAGNTIY
.,.,TRBV6-5,ASRRAGNYEQY
TRBD1,TRBJ1-5,TRBV6-1,ASSGTGGQGQPQH
TRBD1,TRBJ1-5,TRBV27,ASSLYGRGGGNQPQH
TRBD1,TRBJ1-4,TRBV19,ASRRQGDATNEKLF
.,TRBJ1-5,TRBV6-6,ASRARGNQPQH
TRBD2,TRBJ2-3,TRBV5-1,ASSLTSGSKDTQY
.,TRBJ2-7,TRBV20-1,SAWGYEQY
TRBD1,TRBJ2-1,TRBV2,ASSPGTAYNEQF
.,TRBJ2-3,TRBV4-1,ASSRISLPIRASQY
TRBD1,TRBJ2-1,TRBV5-4,ASSLNRGDNEQF
.,TRBJ1-2,TRBV6-1,ASSEAWQGRGDYGYT
.,TRBJ1-1,TRBV5-1,ASRVGAATEAF
TRBD1,TRBJ1-5,TRBV2,ASSQDRDQPQH
.,TRBJ1-1,TRBV5-1,ASSLGLRGRNTEAF
TRBD1,TRBJ2-1,TRBV7-7,ASSFIGGHRDRGNEQF
.,TRBJ2-2,TRBV9,ASSATLSTGELF
.,TRBJ1-2,TRBV7-9,ASSLVVRQGAYT
TRBD1,TRBJ2-7,TRBV11-2,ASSPLTGTGLTEQY